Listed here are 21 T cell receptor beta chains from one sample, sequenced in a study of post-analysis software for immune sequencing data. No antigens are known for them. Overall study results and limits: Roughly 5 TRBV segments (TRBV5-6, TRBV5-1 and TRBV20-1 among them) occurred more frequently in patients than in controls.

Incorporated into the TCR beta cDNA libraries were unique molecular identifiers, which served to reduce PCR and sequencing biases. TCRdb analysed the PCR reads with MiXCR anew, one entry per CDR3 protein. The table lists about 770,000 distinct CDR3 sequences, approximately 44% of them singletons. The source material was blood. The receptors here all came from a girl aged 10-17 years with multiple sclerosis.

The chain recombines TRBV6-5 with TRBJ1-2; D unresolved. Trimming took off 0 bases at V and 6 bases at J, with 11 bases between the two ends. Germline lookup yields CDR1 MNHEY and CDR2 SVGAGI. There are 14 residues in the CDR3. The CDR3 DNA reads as TGTGCCAGCAGTTACTCTCGGGCATCGGATGGCTACACCTTC. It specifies CASSYSRASDGYTF.

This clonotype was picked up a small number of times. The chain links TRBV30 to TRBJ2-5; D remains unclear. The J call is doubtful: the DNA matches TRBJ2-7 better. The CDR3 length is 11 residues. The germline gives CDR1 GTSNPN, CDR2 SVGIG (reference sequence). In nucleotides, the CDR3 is TGTGCCTGGAGTTTTTCGTACGAGCAGTACTTC. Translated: CAWSFSYEQYF.

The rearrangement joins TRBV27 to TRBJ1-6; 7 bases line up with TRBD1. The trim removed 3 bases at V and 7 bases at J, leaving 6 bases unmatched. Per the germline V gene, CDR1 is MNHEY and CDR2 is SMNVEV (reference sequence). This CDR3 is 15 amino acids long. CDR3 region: CASSFGRGRNSPLHF. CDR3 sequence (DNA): TGTGCCAGCAGTTTCGGTAGGGGGCGGAATTCACCCCTCCACTTT.

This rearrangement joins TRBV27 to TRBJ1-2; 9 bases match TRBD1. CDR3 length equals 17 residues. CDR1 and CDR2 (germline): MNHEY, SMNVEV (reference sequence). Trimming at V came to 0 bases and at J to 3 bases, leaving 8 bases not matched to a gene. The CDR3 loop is CASSLSWTGTGYYGYTF. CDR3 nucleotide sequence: TGTGCCAGCAGTTTATCGTGGACCGGGACAGGGTACTATGGCTACACCTTC.

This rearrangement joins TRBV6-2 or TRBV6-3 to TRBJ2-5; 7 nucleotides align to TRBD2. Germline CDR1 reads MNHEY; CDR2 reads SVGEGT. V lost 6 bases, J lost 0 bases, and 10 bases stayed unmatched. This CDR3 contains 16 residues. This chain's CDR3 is CASSPLAGAHQETQYF. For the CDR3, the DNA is TGTGCCAGCAGCCCCCTGGCGGGAGCACACCAAGAGACCCAGTACTTC.

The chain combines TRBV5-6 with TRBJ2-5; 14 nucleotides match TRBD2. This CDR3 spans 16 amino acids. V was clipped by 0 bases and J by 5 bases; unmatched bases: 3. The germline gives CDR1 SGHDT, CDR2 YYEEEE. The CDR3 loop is CASSLGGTSGSETQYF. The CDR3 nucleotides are TGTGCCAGCAGCTTGGGTGGGACTAGCGGGAGCGAGACCCAGTACTTC.

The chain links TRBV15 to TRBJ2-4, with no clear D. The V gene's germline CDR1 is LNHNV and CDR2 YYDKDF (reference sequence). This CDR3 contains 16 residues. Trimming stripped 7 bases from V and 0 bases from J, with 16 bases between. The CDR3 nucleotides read TGTGCCACCACCGGCGGACCCCAGAGAGCCAAAAACATTCAGTACTTC. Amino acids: CATTGGPQRAKNIQYF.

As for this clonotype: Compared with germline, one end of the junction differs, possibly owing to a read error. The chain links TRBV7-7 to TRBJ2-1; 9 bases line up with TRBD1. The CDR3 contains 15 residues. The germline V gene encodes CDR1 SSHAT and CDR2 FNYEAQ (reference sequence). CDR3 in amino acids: CASSPGQGLMGGQFF. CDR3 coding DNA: TGTGCTAGCAGCCCGGGACAGGGCCTTATGGGGGGGCAGTTCTTC. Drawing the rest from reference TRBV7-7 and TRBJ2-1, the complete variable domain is GAGVSQSPRYKVTKRGQDVTLRCDPISSHATLYWYQQALGQGPEFLTYFNYEAQPDKSGLPSDRFSAERPEGSISTLTIQRTEQRDSAMYRCASSPGQGLMGGQFFGPGTRLTVL.

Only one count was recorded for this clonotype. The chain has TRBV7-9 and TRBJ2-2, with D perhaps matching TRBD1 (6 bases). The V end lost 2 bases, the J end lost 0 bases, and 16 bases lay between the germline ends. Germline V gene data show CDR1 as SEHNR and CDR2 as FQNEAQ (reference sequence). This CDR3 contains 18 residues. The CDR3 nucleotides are TGTGCCAGCAGCTTAAGGGGCAGGGGCACAACGAACACCGGGGAGCTGTTTTTT. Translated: CASSLRGRGTTNTGELFF.

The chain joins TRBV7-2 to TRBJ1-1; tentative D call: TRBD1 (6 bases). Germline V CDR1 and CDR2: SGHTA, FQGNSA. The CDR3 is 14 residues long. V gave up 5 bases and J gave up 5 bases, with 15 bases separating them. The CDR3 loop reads CASSPRTDRTEAFF. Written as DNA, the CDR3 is TGTGCCAGCAGCCCCCGGACAGACAGGACTGAAGCTTTCTTT.

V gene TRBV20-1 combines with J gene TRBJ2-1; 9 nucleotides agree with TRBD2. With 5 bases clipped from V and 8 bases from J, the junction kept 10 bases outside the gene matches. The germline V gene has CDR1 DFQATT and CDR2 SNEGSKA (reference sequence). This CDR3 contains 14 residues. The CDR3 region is CSAYGIAGAHEQFF. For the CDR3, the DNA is TGCAGTGCTTACGGTATAGCGGGAGCCCATGAGCAGTTCTTC.

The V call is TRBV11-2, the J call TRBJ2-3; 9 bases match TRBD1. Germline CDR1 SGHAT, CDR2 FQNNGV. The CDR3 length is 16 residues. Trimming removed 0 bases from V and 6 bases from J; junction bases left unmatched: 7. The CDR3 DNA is TGTGCCAGCAGCTTAGATCCGGGACAGGGTAGGGATACGCAGTATTTT. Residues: CASSLDPGQGRDTQYF.

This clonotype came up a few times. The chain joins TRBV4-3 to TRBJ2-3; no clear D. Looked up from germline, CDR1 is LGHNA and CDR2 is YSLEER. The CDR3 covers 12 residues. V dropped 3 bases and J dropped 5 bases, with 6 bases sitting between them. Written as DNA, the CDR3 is TGCGCCAGCAGCCAGGCCGGAGATACGCAGTATTTT. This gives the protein CASSQAGDTQYF.

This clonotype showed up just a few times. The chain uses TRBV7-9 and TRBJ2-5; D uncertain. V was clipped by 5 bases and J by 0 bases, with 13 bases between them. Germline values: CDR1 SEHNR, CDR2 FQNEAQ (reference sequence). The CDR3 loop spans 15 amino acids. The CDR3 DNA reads TGTGCCAGCAGCCGCGACCGACCGTACCAAGAGACCCAGTACTTC. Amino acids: CASSRDRPYQETQYF.

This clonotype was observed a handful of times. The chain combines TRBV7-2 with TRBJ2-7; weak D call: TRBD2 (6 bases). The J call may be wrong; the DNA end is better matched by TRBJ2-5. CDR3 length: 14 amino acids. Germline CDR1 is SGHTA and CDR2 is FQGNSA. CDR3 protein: CASSPDSGVTTQYF. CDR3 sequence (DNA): TGTGCCAGCAGCCCCGACTCGGGGGTTACGACCCAGTACTTC.

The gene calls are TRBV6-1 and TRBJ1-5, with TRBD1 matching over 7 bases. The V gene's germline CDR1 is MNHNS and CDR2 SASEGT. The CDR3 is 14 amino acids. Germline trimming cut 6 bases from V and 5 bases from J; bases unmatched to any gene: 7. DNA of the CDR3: TGTGCCAGCAGAAACACAGGGGTTGATCAGCCCCAGCATTTT. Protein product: CASRNTGVDQPQHF.

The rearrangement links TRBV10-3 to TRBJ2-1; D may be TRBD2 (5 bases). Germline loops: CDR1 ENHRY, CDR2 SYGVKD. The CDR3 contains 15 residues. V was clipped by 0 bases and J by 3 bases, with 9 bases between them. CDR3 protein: CAISESSEVYNEQFF. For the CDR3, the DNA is TGTGCCATCAGTGAGTCTAGCGAGGTCTACAATGAGCAGTTCTTC.

Here the CDR3 reads CSARDLRAGDLYGYTF. The CDR3 DNA sequence: TGCAGTGCTAGGGATCTGAGGGCAGGGGATCTCTATGGCTACACCTTC. This sequence joins TRBV20-1 and TRBJ1-2, with D possibly being TRBD1 (6 bases). This CDR3 is 16 amino acids long. Per the germline V gene, CDR1 is DFQATT and CDR2 is SNEGSKA (reference sequence). Trimming stripped 3 bases from V and 4 bases from J, with 21 bases between.

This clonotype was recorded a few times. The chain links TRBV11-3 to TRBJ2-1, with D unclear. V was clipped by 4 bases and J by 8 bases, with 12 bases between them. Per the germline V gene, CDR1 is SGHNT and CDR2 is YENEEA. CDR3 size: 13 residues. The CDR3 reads CASSSAPLDEQFF. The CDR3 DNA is TGTGCCAGCAGCTCCGCTCCGTTGGATGAGCAGTTCTTC.

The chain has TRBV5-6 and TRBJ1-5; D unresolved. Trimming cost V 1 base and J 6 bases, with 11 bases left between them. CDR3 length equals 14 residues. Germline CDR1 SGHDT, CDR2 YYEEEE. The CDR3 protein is CASSLPGLGQPQHF. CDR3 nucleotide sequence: TGTGCCAGCAGCTTGCCAGGTTTGGGTCAGCCCCAGCATTTT. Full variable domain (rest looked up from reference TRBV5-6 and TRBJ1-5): DAGVTQSPTHLIKTRGQQVTLRCSPKSGHDTVSWYQQALGQGPQFIFQYYEEEERQRGNFPDRFSGHQFPNYSSELNVNALLLGDSALYLCASSLPGLGQPQHFGDGTRLSIL.

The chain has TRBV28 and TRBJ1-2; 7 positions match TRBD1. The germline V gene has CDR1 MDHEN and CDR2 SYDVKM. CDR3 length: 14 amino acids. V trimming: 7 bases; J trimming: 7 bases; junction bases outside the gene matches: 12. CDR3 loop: CASKVIEGALGYTF. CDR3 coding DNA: TGTGCCAGCAAAGTAATTGAGGGGGCGCTTGGCTACACCTTC.